Here is one TCR beta chain with its context. It has no known antigen specificity. The input lacks base qualities; no much larger clone sits a single base away. The library was produced with the immunoSEQ multiplex PCR assay. In the paper's pipeline: A statistical classification framework was developed to diagnose cytomegalovirus status using the catalog of TCR beta chain sequences. The source is immuneACCESS, and TCRdb retained only in-frame sequences with V and J called. Part of the clones is not carried over; for the studies checked, unresolved V genes explain less than half of this, and the remainder is unexplained. V, J and clone size derive from that table, while D and trimming were established from the DNA sequence. The sample table lists 75,000 to 100,000 clones, approximately 96% of them with a count of one. The ten largest make up 0.78% of the sample. The junction shows trimming of 3 bases on V and 5 bases on J, and the gene matches do not reach 2 bases of it. From its cysteine to its phenylalanine, the CDR3 spans 14 amino acids. Just CDR3 DNA is preserved here, 42 bases in frame from base 1. For CDR1 and CDR2, the germline V gene lists SGDLS and YYNGEE.

This specimen belongs to a study of cytomegalovirus exposure and HLA in healthy donors (dated by TCRdb to 2017 to 2019). About the investigation overall: According to a later analysis, one platform produced both the 120 validation repertoires and the approximately 670 repertoires of the first cohort. The study aimed to test whether cataloging public T cell receptors could reveal signatures of past pathogen exposure. In addition to the first cohort of 500 to 850 subjects, a separate validation cohort of around 110 different subjects was used. To predict cytomegalovirus infection status, the study brought together high-throughput TCR immunosequencing, statistical association of individual TCRs with disease status, and machine learning. Points the paper makes about the study in general: In vitro tests confirmed that a few of the cytomegalovirus-associated TCR beta chains recognize cytomegalovirus antigens. The classifier was reported to diagnose cytomegalovirus status with high specificity and sensitivity in both the original cohort and the validation cohort. In the study, around 150 TCR beta chains were listed as associated with cytomegalovirus. In a later analysis, TCRs clustered in the first cohort were found to also tend to co-occur in the roughly 130 validation repertoires, with about 94% of cluster scores above 0. Most TCR sequences were seen in very few donors, while some public TCRs were found in many individuals. A later analysis had no HLA typing for the validation cohort, so co-occurrence there was scored across all 110 or so repertoires. The authors suggested that the approach could potentially be extended to other disease states and immunological phenotypes.

The donors belonged to the validation cohort of over a hundred subjects, which was separate from the roughly 700-subject first cohort. The receptor was derived from a man between 18 and 35 years old in good health and CMV-seronegative. Recombination joined TRBV9 with TRBJ2-5, with TRBD2 identical over 12 junction bases. Sequenced: PBMCs. The DNA is TGTGCCAGCAGCGAAGGGACTAGCGGGGAGACCCAGTACTTC. Translated, this is CASSEGTSGETQYF.